A selection of T cell receptor beta chains follows, all from one sample in a study of T-cell memory formation after mild COVID-19. From the 5' RACE reads, TCRdb called clonotypes with MiXCR, one entry per CDR3 protein. The sample lists 350,000 or so distinct CDR3 sequences; 20% to 25% were seen once. The source material was PBMCs or a T cell subset sorted from them (not recorded which). These receptors came from a man younger than 35 who had mild COVID-19 (a few samples of this study predate the infection). Cell type and time point are not known. CDR3s leave out the opening cysteine and the closing phenylalanine or tryptophan.

V gene	J gene	CDR3 protein
TRBV4-3	TRBJ2-5	ASSRIGGRGSEETQY
TRBV5-1	TRBJ2-3	ASSLRGRATDTQY
TRBV27	TRBJ2-3	ASSPGLAGTTGAQY
TRBV20-1	TRBJ1-1	SARDRQGFPEAF
TRBV29-1	TRBJ2-7	SVGKQGANEQY
TRBV20-1	TRBJ2-7	SASRDRVYEQY
TRBV4-1	TRBJ2-1	ASSHQTSGEGDEQF
TRBV7-6	TRBJ2-5	ASSPSGGVGETQY
TRBV6-6	TRBJ2-1	ASSFGLAGDNNEQF
TRBV30	TRBJ2-7	AWSPGGAPYEQY
TRBV6-5	TRBJ1-2	ASRRNKPYGYT
TRBV28	TRBJ2-6	ASSWNRGQGIGANVLT
TRBV10-3	TRBJ1-2	AISVGQDYGYT
TRBV20-1	TRBJ2-1	SAAGLAGTRPQF
TRBV5-6	TRBJ1-1	ASTSGGTEAF
TRBV3-1	TRBJ1-1	ASSLRDGTNTEAF
TRBV4-3	TRBJ1-1	ASSHQTGGMTEAF
TRBV10-3	TRBJ1-5	AISESGDRVNQPQH
TRBV20-1	TRBJ2-3	SGIAGGIDTQY
TRBV6-2/TRBV6-3	TRBJ2-1	ASTWTSGSYNEQF
TRBV4-3	TRBJ1-3	ASSRSTDSGNTIY
TRBV4-2	TRBJ1-2	ASSQEEQGAYYGYT
TRBV18	TRBJ1-1	ASSPPASVNTEAF
TRBV5-1	TRBJ1-1	ASSSGTLPYTEAF
TRBV23-1	TRBJ2-5	ASKPGNETQY
TRBV7-9	TRBJ1-1	ASSVTQNTEAF
TRBV7-9	TRBJ2-1	ASSPQGRGQF